This is a list of T cell receptor beta chains from one sample in a study of T cell responses to AZD1222 COVID-19 vaccine. Sequenced by immunoSEQ multiplex PCR; TCRdb stores in-frame clones only, minus some. The profile shows tens of thousands of clones, 80% to 90% of them singletons. The source was peripheral blood, collected on day 0 of AZD1222 vaccination. These receptors originate from an adult in good health. Each CDR3 is given with its conserved first and last residue. D genes are given only for firm matches. Clone size appears in some rows only: once, few, many, or a class for an expanded clone.

V gene	D gene	clone size	J gene	CDR3 protein	CDR3 DNA
TRBV28	.	.	TRBJ1-5	CASEPTGNNQPQHF	TGTGCCAGCGAACCTACAGGGAATAATCAGCCCCAGCATTTT
TRBV5-6	.	.	TRBJ2-3	CASSKTGTSADTQYF	TGTGCCAGCAGCAAGACAGGCACGAGCGCAGATACGCAGTATTTT
TRBV5-4	.	.	TRBJ1-1	CASSLAHGLGTEAFF	TGTGCCAGCAGCTTGGCCCATGGGTTGGGCACTGAAGCTTTCTTT
TRBV5-1	.	.	TRBJ2-6	CASSSTGSGANVLTF	TGCGCCAGCAGCAGCACAGGGTCTGGGGCCAACGTCCTGACTTTC
TRBV6-6	.	.	TRBJ1-5	CASNLLDTNQPQHF	TGTGCCAGCAACCTTCTGGACACAAATCAGCCCCAGCATTTT
TRBV2	TRBD1	once	TRBJ1-2	CASSRNRGPNYGYTF	TGTGCCAGCAGTCGGAACAGGGGACCCAACTATGGCTACACCTTC
TRBV7-2	.	.	TRBJ1-2	CASSLALQGGGYTF	TGTGCCAGCAGCTTAGCGCTTCAGGGAGGTGGCTACACCTTC
TRBV2	TRBD2	.	TRBJ2-1	CASREGLAGGFSYNEQFF	TGTGCCAGCAGGGAGGGACTAGCGGGAGGTTTCTCCTACAATGAGCAGTTCTTC
TRBV4-2	.	.	TRBJ2-2	CASSQDGHGELFF	TGTGCCAGCAGCCAAGATGGGCACGGGGAGCTGTTTTTT
TRBV3-1/TRBV3-2	TRBD2	.	TRBJ2-7	CASSQVSSGTYEQYF	TGTGCCAGCAGCCAAGTGTCTAGCGGAACCTACGAGCAGTACTTC
TRBV5-1	.	.	TRBJ1-1	CASSLEQNTEAFF	TGCGCCAGCAGCTTGGAACAGAACACTGAAGCTTTCTTT
TRBV2	.	.	TRBJ1-5	CASSEQGSNQPQHF	TGTGCCAGCAGCGAACAGGGAAGCAATCAGCCCCAGCATTTT
TRBV3-1/TRBV3-2	.	.	TRBJ2-5	CASSQLLPSETQYF	TGTGCCAGCAGCCAATTACTACCGTCGGAGACCCAGTACTTC
TRBV4-1	TRBD1	.	TRBJ2-4	CASSQDYGTGKNIQYF	TGCGCCAGCAGCCAAGATTACGGGACAGGGAAAAACATTCAGTACTTC
TRBV7-6	TRBD2	.	TRBJ2-3	CASSSGLAGDAGTDTQYF	TGTGCCAGCAGCTCGGGACTAGCGGGAGATGCGGGCACAGATACGCAGTATTTT
TRBV7-9	TRBD2	.	TRBJ2-3	CASSLEGPGGQYF	TGTGCCAGCAGCTTAGAAGGACCGGGGGGGCAGTATTTT
TRBV28	.	.	TRBJ1-1	CASSLDSHTEAFF	TGTGCCAGCAGCCTCGACAGCCACACTGAAGCTTTCTTT
TRBV7-8	.	.	TRBJ2-1	CASSLVQVRTYNEQFF	TGTGCCAGCAGCTTGGTACAGGTTAGGACCTACAATGAGCAGTTCTTC
TRBV9	.	.	TRBJ1-2	CASSVVHTLTNYGYTF	TGTGCCAGCAGCGTAGTGCATACCCTAACTAACTATGGCTACACCTTC
TRBV27	.	.	TRBJ2-1	CASSLSPPGLNLHEQFF	TGTGCCAGCAGTTTATCACCGCCGGGCCTCAACCTGCATGAGCAGTTCTTC
TRBV24-1	TRBD1	.	TRBJ2-2	CATSDRDRGLSGELFF	TGTGCCACCAGTGACCGGGACAGGGGCCTCTCCGGGGAGCTGTTTTTT
TRBV6-5	TRBD1	.	TRBJ2-7	CASRSRTGDTYEQYF	TGTGCCAGCAGATCGAGGACAGGAGACACCTACGAGCAGTACTTC
TRBV4-1	.	once	TRBJ2-1	CASSHAPPNGNNEQFF	TGCGCCAGCAGCCATGCTCCCCCTAATGGAAACAATGAGCAGTTCTTC
TRBV6-6	TRBD2	.	TRBJ2-7	CASRNSGSSYEQYF	TGTGCCAGCAGGAACAGCGGGAGTTCCTACGAGCAGTACTTC
TRBV7-9	.	few	TRBJ1-3	CASSLGTNTIYF	TGTGCCAGCAGCCTGGGCACTAACACCATATATTTT
TRBV5-1	TRBD1	.	TRBJ1-2	CASSMLQGNYGYTF	TGCGCCAGCAGCATGCTACAGGGGAACTATGGCTACACCTTC
TRBV27	TRBD1	.	TRBJ1-1	CASSLGGTGGTEAFF	TGTGCCAGCAGTTTAGGAGGGACAGGGGGCACTGAAGCTTTCTTT
TRBV6-6	.	.	TRBJ2-7	CASSYSPGDPSEQYF	TGTGCCAGCAGTTACTCGCCAGGGGATCCCTCCGAGCAGTACTTC
TRBV2	TRBD2	.	TRBJ2-3	CASSDETGTSGRYF	TGTGCCAGCAGTGATGAAACCGGGACTAGCGGGAGATATTTT
TRBV29-1	TRBD2	.	TRBJ2-1	CSVEDPGLAVLNEQFF	TGCAGCGTTGAAGATCCAGGACTAGCGGTCCTCAATGAGCAGTTCTTC
TRBV7-8	.	once	TRBJ1-2	CASSLAQGSYGYTF	TGTGCCAGCAGCTTAGCGCAGGGGTCCTATGGCTACACCTTC
TRBV5-4	TRBD2	.	TRBJ2-5	CASSGVLAGGQETQYF	TGTGCCAGCAGCGGGGTATTAGCGGGGGGGCAAGAGACCCAGTACTTC
TRBV7-9	.	.	TRBJ1-5	CASSLGDTVNQPQHF	TGTGCCAGCAGCTTAGGGGACACCGTCAATCAGCCCCAGCATTTT
TRBV29-1	.	.	TRBJ2-3	CSVERSGGGYTQYF	TGCAGCGTTGAACGCTCGGGTGGGGGATATACGCAGTATTTT
TRBV24-1	TRBD1	.	TRBJ1-1	CATTGDRAEAFF	TGTGCCACGACAGGGGATAGGGCTGAAGCTTTCTTT
TRBV7-3	TRBD1	.	TRBJ2-2	CASSSWTGNTGELFF	TGTGCCAGCAGCTCTTGGACAGGGAACACCGGGGAGCTGTTTTTT
TRBV6-5	.	.	TRBJ2-7	CASKTSRGGYEQYF	TGTGCCAGCAAAACCTCACGGGGCGGCTACGAGCAGTACTTC
TRBV7-2	TRBD1	.	TRBJ1-4	CASSARQGSNEKLFF	TGTGCCAGCAGCGCTAGACAGGGGTCTAATGAAAAACTGTTTTTT
TRBV7-8	TRBD1	.	TRBJ1-4	CASSLERHYSRNRGTNEKLFF	TGTGCCAGCAGCTTAGAAAGACACTATTCGAGAAACAGGGGTACTAATGAAAAACTGTTTTTT
TRBV3-1/TRBV3-2	TRBD1	.	TRBJ2-7	CASSQPGTGSEQYF	TGTGCCAGCAGCCAACCCGGGACAGGGAGCGAGCAGTACTTC
TRBV9	.	.	TRBJ2-3	CASSVGSGSVTDTQYF	TGTGCCAGCAGCGTAGGAAGCGGGTCGGTCACAGATACGCAGTATTTT
TRBV30	.	.	TRBJ2-1	CAWSPSRNEQFF	TGTGCCTGGAGCCCATCTAGGAATGAGCAGTTCTTC
TRBV19	.	once	TRBJ1-4	CASRREGKANEKLFF	TGTGCCAGTAGGAGGGAGGGTAAAGCTAATGAAAAACTGTTTTTT
TRBV6-5	.	.	TRBJ2-1	CASSYSGRHNEQFF	TGTGCCAGCAGTTACAGTGGGAGGCACAATGAGCAGTTCTTC
TRBV30	.	.	TRBJ1-3	CAWSPQPGNTIYF	TGTGCCTGGAGTCCCCAACCAGGAAACACCATATATTTT
TRBV29-1	TRBD2	.	TRBJ2-1	CSVDLTSVKSYNEQFF	TGCAGCGTTGACCTGACTAGCGTGAAATCCTACAATGAGCAGTTCTTC
TRBV27	TRBD2	.	TRBJ2-1	CASSSTMTSVTYNEQFF	TGTGCCAGCAGTTCAACCATGACTAGCGTCACCTACAATGAGCAGTTCTTC
TRBV7-2	.	.	TRBJ2-7	CASSSYLSQEQYF	TGTGCCAGCAGCTCCTACTTATCCCAGGAGCAGTACTTC
TRBV18	TRBD1	.	TRBJ2-1	CASSPGQGALNEQFF	TGTGCCAGCTCTCCGGGACAGGGGGCTTTAAATGAGCAGTTCTTC
TRBV21-1	.	.	TRBJ2-7	CACRGPSYEQYF	TGTGCCTGTCGAGGGCCCTCCTACGAGCAGTACTTC
TRBV7-2	.	.	TRBJ1-5	CASSPHYSNQPQHF	TGTGCCAGCAGCCCACATTATAGCAATCAGCCCCAGCATTTT
TRBV5-6	TRBD1	.	TRBJ1-5	CASSLGTGVLGQPQHF	TGTGCCAGCAGCTTGGGAACAGGGGTCCTTGGGCAGCCCCAGCATTTT
TRBV6-5	.	.	TRBJ1-2	CASSTGQYGYTF	TGTGCCAGCAGCACCGGACAGTATGGCTACACCTTC
TRBV30	TRBD2	.	TRBJ2-1	CAWVAGGYNEQFF	TGTGCCTGGGTAGCGGGAGGTTACAATGAGCAGTTCTTC
TRBV4-1	TRBD1	.	TRBJ1-1	CASSHDRGINTEAFF	TGCGCCAGCAGCCATGACAGGGGGATTAACACTGAAGCTTTCTTT